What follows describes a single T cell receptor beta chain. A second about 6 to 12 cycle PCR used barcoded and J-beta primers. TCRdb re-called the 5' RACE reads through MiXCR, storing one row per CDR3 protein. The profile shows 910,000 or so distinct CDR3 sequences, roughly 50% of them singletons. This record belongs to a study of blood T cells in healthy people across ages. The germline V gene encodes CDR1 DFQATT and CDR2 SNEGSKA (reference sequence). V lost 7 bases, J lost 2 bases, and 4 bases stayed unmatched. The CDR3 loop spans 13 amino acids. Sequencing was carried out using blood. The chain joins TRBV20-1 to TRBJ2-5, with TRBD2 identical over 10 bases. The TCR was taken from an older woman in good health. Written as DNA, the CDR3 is TGCAGTGAAAAAGCGGGAGGGCAAGAGACCCAGTACTTC. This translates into CSEKAGGQETQYF.